The 31 T cell receptor beta chains presented below share a single source sample, sequenced in a study of blood T cell repertoires in COVID-19. Method: immunoSEQ multiplex PCR; TCRdb's copy keeps in-frame clones and lacks some. The table has 180,000 or so clones, over 75% seen once. Sequenced: peripheral blood. Source of these receptors: a man between 60 and 75 years old with acute or convalescent COVID-19.

A single count supports this clone. The chain combines TRBV2 with TRBJ2-3; TRBD1 matches 9 bases. CDR1 and CDR2 from the germline V gene are SNHLY and FYNNEI. The CDR3 totals 17 residues. Germline trimming cut 6 bases from V and 5 bases from J; bases unmatched to any gene: 15. The CDR3 bases are TGTGCCAGCAGCCCAAGCCCCGGGACAGGGACGAAAGATACGCAGTATTTT. Translation gives CASSPSPGTGTKDTQYF.

The chain has TRBV7-2 and TRBJ1-5; D possibly corresponds to TRBD1 (5 bases). V was clipped by 5 bases and J by 6 bases, with 11 bases between them. Germline lookup yields CDR1 SGHTA and CDR2 FQGNSA. The CDR3 is 13 residues long. CDR3 in DNA: TGTGCCAGCAGCCCCCCGGGGGGTCAGCCCCAGCATTTT. As protein: CASSPPGGQPQHF.

The CDR3 loop reads CASSWTGGNSPLHF. The CDR3 DNA is TGTGCCAGCAGTTGGACAGGAGGGAATTCACCCCTCCACTTT. The chain combines TRBV27 with TRBJ1-6, with 7 positions matching TRBD1. Germline V lookup: CDR1 MNHEY, CDR2 SMNVEV (reference sequence). Losses at the gene ends were 4 bases for V and 7 bases for J; bases not matched to a gene: 4. The CDR3 sequence is 14 residues long.

The chain combines TRBV3-1 (or the pseudogene TRBV3-2) with TRBJ1-2, with D maybe TRBD1 (6 bases). Germline CDR1 is LGHDT and CDR2 is YNNKEL (reference sequence). The V end lost 2 bases, the J end lost 4 bases, and 20 bases lay between the germline ends. This CDR3 has 17 residues. The CDR3 sequence: CASSQTITGRVIYGYTF. CDR3 in DNA: TGTGCCAGCAGCCAAACCATTACAGGGAGAGTTATCTATGGCTACACCTTC.

This clone showed up just once. The chain is built from TRBV6-2 or TRBV6-3 and TRBJ2-6; TRBD1 matches 9 bases. This CDR3 has 20 residues. The V and J ends lost 4 bases and 0 bases, in that order; junction bases with no gene match: 13. Germline lookup yields CDR1 MNHEY and CDR2 SVGEGT. The CDR3 sequence: CASSSTIPGQGISGANVLTF. For the CDR3, the DNA is TGTGCCAGCAGTTCGACCATACCGGGACAGGGCATCTCTGGGGCCAACGTCCTGACTTTC.

The CDR3 DNA reads TGTGCCAGCAGCCCGTCGGGGGAGACCCAGTACTTC. Translating it yields CASSPSGETQYF. The chain recombines TRBV12-3 or TRBV12-4 with TRBJ2-5; D perhaps matches TRBD2 (5 bases). This CDR3 is built from 12 residues. Trimming cost V 6 bases and J 5 bases, with 10 bases left between them.

The J gene is TRBJ1-3, the V gene TRBV7-8; tentative D call: TRBD1 (5 bases). Germline CDR1 and CDR2: SGHVS and FQNEAQ. V shed 4 bases and J shed 0 bases, with 16 bases lying between them. CDR3 length: 17 amino acids. As DNA, the CDR3 is TGTGCCAGCAGCTACGGTGGGGGGTCGAGCTCTGGAAACACCATATATTTT. Its translation is CASSYGGGSSSGNTIYF.

The chain couples TRBV6-6 to TRBJ1-5; TRBD1 agrees at 7 bases. The germline CDR1 and CDR2 sequences are MNHNY and SVGAGI (reference sequence). Trimming cost V 8 bases and J 0 bases; bases outside gene matches: 1. The CDR3 is 13 residues long. The CDR3 DNA is TGTGCCAGCCGACAGGGTAGCAATCAGCCCCAGCATTTT. Translating it yields CASRQGSNQPQHF.

V usage is TRBV12-2 and J usage is TRBJ2-5; the D call of TRBD2 is as the table states it, not checked on the DNA. TRBV12-2 is a pseudogene locus. The CDR3 has 17 residues. The CDR3 protein is CASRLARGAGPQETQYF. The CDR3 bases are TGTGCAAGTCGCTTAGCGCGGGGGGCGGGACCCCAAGAGACCCAGTACTTC.

This clone came up once. This sequence joins TRBV28 and TRBJ1-6, with TRBD1 matching 10 bases. The CDR3 totals 14 residues. Germline CDR1 reads MDHEN; CDR2 reads SYDVKM. Losses at the gene ends were 10 bases for V and 14 bases for J; bases not matched to a gene: 14. CDR3 region: CATLRDRGSAALHF. The CDR3 region has the DNA TGTGCCACACTCCGGGACAGGGGTAGCGCGGCCCTCCACTTT. Full variable domain (remainder filled in from reference TRBV28 and TRBJ1-6): DVKVTQSSRYLVKRTGEKVFLECVQDMDHENMFWYRQDPGLGLRLIYFSYDVKMKEKGDIPEGYSVSREKKERFSLILESASTNQTSMYLCATLRDRGSAALHFGNGTRLTVT.

This chain connects TRBV29-1 to TRBJ2-7; D not certain. The CDR3 covers 12 residues. V lost 7 bases, J lost 0 bases, and 10 bases lay in between. The germline CDR1 and CDR2 sequences are SQVTM and ANQGSEA. CDR3 in DNA: TGCAGCGCTTCGGTTAGCTCCTACGAGCAGTACTTC. Translated, it gives CSASVSSYEQYF.

The chain is built from TRBV19 and TRBJ2-7; TRBD2 is a possible D gene (5 bases). Germline CDR1 and CDR2: LNHDA and SQIVND (reference sequence). The CDR3 length is 12 residues. The V and J ends lost 2 bases and 5 bases respectively, with 7 bases between them. DNA for the CDR3: TGTGCCAGTAGTATACCCGGGAACGAGCAGTACTTC. Its protein product is CASSIPGNEQYF.

This chain uses TRBV7-3 with TRBJ2-3; TRBD1 matches at 8 bases. CDR1 and CDR2 from the germline V gene are SGHTA and FQGTGA. With 5 bases clipped from V and 2 bases from J, the junction kept 6 bases outside the gene matches. CDR3 length equals 15 residues. The CDR3 sequence is CASSQRQGNTDTQYF. The CDR3 coding sequence is TGTGCCAGCAGCCAAAGACAGGGGAACACAGATACGCAGTATTTT. Looking up the rest from reference TRBV7-3 and TRBJ2-3 gives the full variable domain: GAGVSQTPSNKVTEKGKYVELRCDPISGHTALYWYRQSLGQGPEFLIYFQGTGAADDSGLPNDRFFAVRPEGSVSTLKIQRTERGDSAVYLCASSQRQGNTDTQYFGPGTRLTVL.

In this sample, this clone turned up once. The chain carries TRBV3-1 (or the pseudogene TRBV3-2) and TRBJ2-7, with 8 nucleotides matching TRBD1. V shed 6 bases, J shed 4 bases, and the junction held 8 bases outside the gene matches. CDR3 size: 14 residues. Germline loops: CDR1 LGHDT, CDR2 YNNKEL (reference sequence). The CDR3 loop reads CASSRGQVFYEQYF. The DNA of the CDR3 is TGTGCCAGCAGTCGGGGACAGGTTTTTTACGAGCAGTACTTC.

The chain joins TRBV20-1 to TRBJ2-2, with no clear D. Looked up from germline, CDR1 is DFQATT and CDR2 is SNEGSKA (reference sequence). The CDR3 spans 11 residues. The germline V and J ends were trimmed by 5 bases and 5 bases, with 6 bases remaining between them. The CDR3: CSAPRTGELFF. In DNA form, the CDR3 reads TGCAGTGCTCCCCGGACCGGGGAGCTGTTTTTT.

The V gene is TRBV5-1, the J gene TRBJ2-1; 7 bases line up with TRBD1. The J segment lost 7 bases and the V segment lost 0 bases, leaving 4 bases of the junction unmatched. Germline CDR1 reads SGHRS; CDR2 reads YFSETQ. The CDR3 consists of 14 residues. The CDR3 DNA is TGCGCCAGCAGCTTGGGACAGGGAACTAATGAGCAGTTCTTC. Encoded protein: CASSLGQGTNEQFF.

The rearrangement uses TRBV6-5 and TRBJ2-7; 7 bases are a match to TRBD1. The germline V gene has CDR1 MNHEY and CDR2 SVGAGI. V lost 6 bases and J lost 0; bases outside the gene matches: 5. The CDR3 length is 14 residues. CDR3 bases: TGTGCCAGCAGGCCACAGGGGTTCTCCTACGAGCAGTACTTC. This encodes CASRPQGFSYEQYF.

CDR3 nucleotide sequence: TGCAGCGTTGAAGGGTTCCGGGACAGGGTCTCTGGCTACACCTTC. Protein: CSVEGFRDRVSGYTF. The chain carries TRBV29-1 and TRBJ1-2; 9 bases are a match to TRBD1. This CDR3 spans 15 amino acids. Per the germline V gene, CDR1 is SQVTM and CDR2 is ANQGSEA. The junction had 10 bases not matched to a gene; V was cut back by 1 base and J by 7 bases. The full variable domain, in which reference TRBV29-1 and TRBJ1-2 provide the parts outside the CDR3, is SAVISQKPSRDICQRGTSLTIQCQVDSQVTMMFWYRQQPGQSLTLIATANQGSEATYESGFVIDKFPISRPNLTFSTLTVSNMSPEDSSIYLCSVEGFRDRVSGYTFGSGTRLTVV.

This clone has just one count. The chain joins TRBV19 to TRBJ1-5; 7 positions match TRBD1. The length of the CDR3 is 19 residues. Germline values: CDR1 LNHDA, CDR2 SQIVND (reference sequence). The J segment lost 2 bases and the V segment lost 6 bases, leaving 19 bases of the junction unmatched. CDR3 nucleotide sequence: TGTGCCAGTAGAGGGACCGGGACAGCACAGCCCTTCGGCAATCAGCCCCAGCATTTT. Translating gives CASRGTGTAQPFGNQPQHF.

This clone appeared a single time. The chain is built from TRBV10-3 and TRBJ1-6; D perhaps matches TRBD1 (6 bases). V dropped 6 bases and J dropped 10 bases, with 16 bases sitting between them. This CDR3 contains 14 residues. Germline V gene data show CDR1 as ENHRY and CDR2 as SYGVKD. Written as DNA, the CDR3 is TGTGCCATCAGCCTCCCGGGACAAAAATCACCCCTCCACTTT. Translation: CAISLPGQKSPLHF.

The rearrangement joins TRBV5-4 to TRBJ2-2; tentatively, D is TRBD1 (6 bases). Per the germline V gene, CDR1 is SGHNT and CDR2 is YYREEE (reference sequence). The CDR3 is made up of 14 amino acids. Trimming removed 3 bases from V and 5 bases from J, with 11 bases in between. The CDR3 here is CASSSYRETGELFF. The CDR3 bases are TGTGCCAGCAGCTCGTACAGGGAAACCGGGGAGCTGTTTTTT.

This chain uses TRBV7-2 with TRBJ2-7, with D hard to call. In germline, CDR1 is SGHTA, CDR2 FQGNSA. The germline V and J ends were trimmed by 1 base and 3 bases, with 10 bases remaining between them. The CDR3 totals 14 residues. CDR3 in DNA: TGTGCCAGCAGCTTAGGGCAACCCCTCTACGAGCAGTACTTC. It encodes CASSLGQPLYEQYF.

The chain employs TRBV6-1 and TRBJ1-2; a weak D match, TRBD1 (6 bases). V was clipped by 1 base and J by 3 bases, with 9 bases between them. This CDR3 contains 14 residues. Germline CDR1 is MNHNS and CDR2 is SASEGT. The CDR3 spells CASSEVWTDYGYTF. The CDR3 DNA follows: TGTGCCAGCAGTGAAGTCTGGACAGACTATGGCTACACCTTC.

A remark on this clone: The sample holds other DNA sequences that translate to the same CDR3. The chain is built from TRBV5-1 and TRBJ2-1; D unresolved. The CDR3 is made up of 14 amino acids. Trimming cost V 0 bases and J 1 base, with 5 bases left between them. Per germline, CDR1 SGHRS and CDR2 YFSETQ. CDR3 sequence reads: CASSLGASYNEQFF. The CDR3 nucleotides read TGCGCCAGCAGCTTGGGGGCGTCCTACAATGAGCAGTTCTTC.

The chain employs TRBV7-2 and TRBJ2-7; possibly TRBD2 for D (5 bases). In germline, CDR1 is SGHTA, CDR2 FQGNSA. Deletions cut 5 bases from V and 6 bases from J, with 14 bases between. The CDR3 extends over 13 amino acids. The CDR3 loop is CASSVSGKGEQYF. Written as DNA, the CDR3 is TGTGCCAGCAGCGTCTCCGGGAAAGGCGAGCAGTACTTC.

J is TRBJ1-5 and V is TRBV4-1, with no clear D. Germline CDR1 and CDR2: MGHRA and YSYEKL. V gave up 0 bases and J gave up 3 bases, with 9 bases separating them. This CDR3 region has 15 residues. CDR3 amino acids: CASSQEWAFNQPQHF. CDR3 bases: TGCGCCAGCAGCCAAGAATGGGCGTTCAATCAGCCCCAGCATTTT.

This clone has only a few counts. This chain uses TRBV11-3 with TRBJ2-7, with TRBD1 matching over 10 bases. This CDR3 comprises 14 residues. Trimming took 4 bases from V and 2 from J; bases not matched to a gene: 2. The germline gives CDR1 SGHNT, CDR2 YENEEA. The CDR3 coding sequence is TGTGCCAGCAGCTACGGGACAGGGGCCTACGAGCAGTACTTC. Translating it yields CASSYGTGAYEQYF.

The rearrangement uses TRBV6-5 and TRBJ2-1; 7 nucleotides line up with TRBD2. This CDR3 spans 15 amino acids. Trimming cost V 6 bases and J 1 base; bases outside gene matches: 6. Germline CDR1 is MNHEY and CDR2 is SVGAGI. Here the CDR3 DNA reads TGTGCCAGCAGCGGAGGGAGGGCGTCCTACAATGAGCAGTTCTTC. Translating gives CASSGGRASYNEQFF.

The chain carries TRBV3-1 (or the pseudogene TRBV3-2) and TRBJ2-3; 8 nucleotides match TRBD2. V lost 0 bases, J lost 4 bases, and 9 bases stayed unmatched. CDR3 size: 17 residues. CDR1 is LGHDT and CDR2 is YNNKEL in the germline V gene (reference sequence). In DNA, the CDR3 is TGTGCCAGCAGCCAAGATATTGGGAGCGGGAGCCCAGATACGCAGTATTTT. Translating gives CASSQDIGSGSPDTQYF.

V is TRBV28 and J is TRBJ2-7, with TRBD2 matching 10 bases. The CDR3 has 14 amino acids. The V gene end was trimmed by 8 bases and the J gene end by 1 base; junction bases not matched to a gene: 5. Germline V gene sequence: CDR1 MDHEN, CDR2 SYDVKM. The CDR3 nucleotides read TGTGCCAGCCTGGAGCGGGAGGGGTCCTACGAGCAGTACTTC. Amino acids: CASLEREGSYEQYF.

DNA for the CDR3: TGCGCCAGCAGCTTGGGCGGGGCAAATGCAGATACGCAGTATTTT. Translation: CASSLGGANADTQYF. V is TRBV5-1 and J is TRBJ2-3, with D possibly being TRBD2 (6 bases). CDR3 size: 15 residues. From germline, CDR1 is SGHRS and CDR2 YFSETQ. V shed 0 bases and J shed 4 bases, with 12 bases lying between them.